Below are 10 T cell receptor beta chains sequenced from a single sample in a study of a mutant IDH1 vaccine in newly diagnosed glioma. The time point here: week 11, during vaccination. Vaccine doses each comprised 300 ug of mutant IDH1 20-mer peptide, with topical imiquimod. TCRdb's copy holds only in-frame clones and misses some; the assay was immunoSEQ multiplex PCR. The data contain some 120,000 clones, just under 80% of them seen just once; the ten biggest clones take up 4.5% to 5.5%. These receptors have no known antigen. The input for sequencing was PBMCs, taken from a glioma patient whose treatment included an IDH1 peptide vaccine. All receptors come from a man between 40 and 49 years old with glioma.

This clone was recorded once. V gene TRBV6-4 combines with J gene TRBJ2-3; D is uncertain. This CDR3 has 13 amino acids. V lost 2 bases to trimming and J lost 3 bases, with 6 bases between them. Germline loops: CDR1 MRHNA, CDR2 SNTAGT. The CDR3 DNA sequence: TGTGCCAGCAGTGACGGCAGGACAGATACGCAGTATTTT. Translating it yields CASSDGRTDTQYF.

The CDR3 sequence: CSVGTSSTSYEQYF. The CDR3 DNA reads as TGCAGCGTTGGAACAAGCTCCACTTCCTACGAGCAGTACTTC. The rearrangement joins TRBV29-1 to TRBJ2-7; D is unresolved. V gave up 4 bases and J gave up 1 base, with 14 bases separating them. Per germline, CDR1 SQVTM and CDR2 ANQGSEA. This CDR3 contains 14 residues.

The rearrangement uses TRBV5-6 and TRBJ1-2; D is unclear. Germline V gene lookup returns CDR1 SGHDT and CDR2 YYEEEE. This CDR3 has 16 amino acids. V was cut by 1 base and J by 4 bases, with 17 bases left in between. The CDR3 DNA reads as TGTGCCAGCAGCTTGATCGGCAGGTGGATCTTCTATGGCTACACCTTC. This gives the protein CASSLIGRWIFYGYTF.

The genes are TRBV4-2 and TRBJ1-5; 8 positions match TRBD1. This CDR3 has 17 amino acids. V lost 0 bases and J lost 6; bases outside the gene matches: 10. From germline, CDR1 is LGHNA and CDR2 YNFKEQ. The DNA for the CDR3 is TGTGCCAGCAGCCAAGATTCCGCAATGACAGGGGTTCAGCCCCAGCATTTT. Its protein product is CASSQDSAMTGVQPQHF.

This chain connects TRBV10-2 to TRBJ2-5, with D possibly matching TRBD2 (5 bases). The CDR3 has 14 amino acids. V lost 7 bases to trimming and J lost 9 bases, with 21 bases between them. Germline V CDR1 and CDR2: WSHSY, SAAADI. The CDR3 spells CASTEVGSFGAQYF. The CDR3 nucleotides read TGCGCCAGCACCGAAGTTGGAAGTTTCGGGGCCCAGTACTTC.

This clone was counted between two and nine times. This chain links TRBV5-1 with TRBJ1-1, with 7 bases fitting TRBD1. With 2 bases clipped from V and 2 bases from J, the junction kept 9 bases outside the gene matches. From germline, CDR1 is SGHRS and CDR2 YFSETQ. This CDR3 is built from 16 residues. The DNA of the CDR3 is TGCGCCAGCAGCTTCGGTGCCGGGACAGCAAACACTGAAGCTTTCTTT. As protein: CASSFGAGTANTEAFF.

V is TRBV28 and J is TRBJ2-7; 11 nucleotides line up with TRBD2. This CDR3 has 15 residues. The V gene end was trimmed by 6 bases and the J gene end by 5 bases; junction bases not matched to a gene: 9. Per germline, CDR1 MDHEN and CDR2 SYDVKM. CDR3 sequence: CASRVTSGRRNEQYF. In nucleotides, the CDR3 is TGTGCCAGCAGAGTAACTAGCGGGAGACGAAACGAGCAGTACTTC.

CDR3 sequence reads: CASSIEQGSTGELFF. CDR3 nucleotides: TGTGCCAGTAGTATAGAACAGGGGAGTACCGGGGAGCTGTTTTTT. The chain has TRBV19 and TRBJ2-2; 7 bases map to TRBD1. This CDR3 is 15 amino acids long. V lost 0 bases and J lost 5; bases outside the gene matches: 3. The germline CDR1 and CDR2 sequences are LNHDA and SQIVND (reference sequence).

This chain links TRBV7-2 with TRBJ2-5; the D call may be TRBD1 or TRBD2 (5 bases each). V was clipped by 5 bases and J by 5 bases, with 24 bases between them. Germline V CDR1 and CDR2: SGHTA, FQGNSA. The CDR3 is made up of 17 amino acids. The CDR3 loop reads CASSRDVPRSPGETQYF. CDR3 in DNA: TGTGCCAGCAGCCGGGACGTCCCGCGGTCCCCGGGGGAGACCCAGTACTTC.

V is TRBV11-3 and J is TRBJ1-1; D gene uncertain. The germline gives CDR1 SGHNT, CDR2 YENEEA. The CDR3 is 15 amino acids. Trimming stripped 3 bases from V and 4 bases from J, with 15 bases between. CDR3 DNA sequence: TGTGCCAGCAGCTTTTCCGGAGCCAGGAGCACTGAAGCTTTCTTT. Protein: CASSFSGARSTEAFF.